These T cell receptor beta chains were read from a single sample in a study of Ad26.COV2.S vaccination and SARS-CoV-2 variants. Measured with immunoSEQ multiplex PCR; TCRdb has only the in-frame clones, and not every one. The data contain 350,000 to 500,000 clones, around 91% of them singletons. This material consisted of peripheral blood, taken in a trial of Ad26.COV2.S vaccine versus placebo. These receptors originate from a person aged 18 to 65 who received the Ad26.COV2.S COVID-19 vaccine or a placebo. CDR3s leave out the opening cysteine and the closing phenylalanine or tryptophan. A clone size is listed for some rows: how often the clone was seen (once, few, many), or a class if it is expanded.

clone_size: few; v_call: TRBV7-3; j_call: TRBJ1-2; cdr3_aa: ASSSTGELSYT
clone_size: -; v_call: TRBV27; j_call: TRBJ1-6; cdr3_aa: ASKEGDRGDSPLH
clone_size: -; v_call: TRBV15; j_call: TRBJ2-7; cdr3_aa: ATSRDPAGSYEQY
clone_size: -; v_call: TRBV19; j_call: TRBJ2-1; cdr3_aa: ASSISGTVYNEQF
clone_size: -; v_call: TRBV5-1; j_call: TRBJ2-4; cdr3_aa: ASSLRTPGNIQY
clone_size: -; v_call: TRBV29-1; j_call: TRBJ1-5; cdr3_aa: SVGDGSNQPQH
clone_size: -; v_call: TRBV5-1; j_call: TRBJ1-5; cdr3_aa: ASSWTGGDQPQH
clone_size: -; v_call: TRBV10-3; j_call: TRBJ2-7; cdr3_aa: AITRGQGYEQY
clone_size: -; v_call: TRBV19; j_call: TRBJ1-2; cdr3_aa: ASSIGRWGQDRGYGYT
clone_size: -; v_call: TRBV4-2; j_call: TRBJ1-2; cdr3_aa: ASSQARGGNYGYT
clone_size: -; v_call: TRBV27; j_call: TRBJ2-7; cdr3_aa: ASSFFREASYEQY
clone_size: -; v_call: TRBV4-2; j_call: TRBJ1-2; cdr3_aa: ASSQGTGYGYT
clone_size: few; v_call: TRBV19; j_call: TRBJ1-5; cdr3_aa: ASSTGRGNQPQH
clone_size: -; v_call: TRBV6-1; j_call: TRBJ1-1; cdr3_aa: ASSEAGRMNTEAF
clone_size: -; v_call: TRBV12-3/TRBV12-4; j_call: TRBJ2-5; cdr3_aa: ASSTGLAGQQY
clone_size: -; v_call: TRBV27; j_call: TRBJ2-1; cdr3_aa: ASSRLVLGSYNEQF
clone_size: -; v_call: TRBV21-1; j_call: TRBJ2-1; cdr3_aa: ASSKREGGGSSYNEQF
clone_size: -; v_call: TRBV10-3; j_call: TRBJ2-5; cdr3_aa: ASSTSGETQY
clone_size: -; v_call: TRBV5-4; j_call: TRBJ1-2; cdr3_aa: ASSLVGGGAGYGYT
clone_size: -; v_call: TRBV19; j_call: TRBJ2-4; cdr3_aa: ASSTGLNIQY
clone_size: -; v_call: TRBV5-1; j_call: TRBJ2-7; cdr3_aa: ASSLVLAGVYEQY
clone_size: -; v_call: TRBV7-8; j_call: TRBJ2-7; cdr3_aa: ASSLSQGVGEQY
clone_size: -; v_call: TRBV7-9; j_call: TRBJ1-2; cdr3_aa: ASSLKVVEALQYSGYT
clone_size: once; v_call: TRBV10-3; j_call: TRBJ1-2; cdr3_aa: AISTGHTGNYGYT
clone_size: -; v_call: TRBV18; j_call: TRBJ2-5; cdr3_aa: ASSPTGGVETQY
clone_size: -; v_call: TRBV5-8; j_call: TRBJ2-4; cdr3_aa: ASSLSLGGRAGGNIQY
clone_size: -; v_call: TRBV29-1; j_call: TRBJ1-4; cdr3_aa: SVEQGPNEKLF
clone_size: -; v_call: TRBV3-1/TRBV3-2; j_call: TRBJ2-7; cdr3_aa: ASSRDRDRYEQY
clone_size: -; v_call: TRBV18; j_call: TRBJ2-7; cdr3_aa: ASSPTRPQGDNEQY
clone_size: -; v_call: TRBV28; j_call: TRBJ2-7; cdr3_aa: ASSWPSGRAFEQY
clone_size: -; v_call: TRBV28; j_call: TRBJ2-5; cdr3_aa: ASSLLASGQGIQETQY
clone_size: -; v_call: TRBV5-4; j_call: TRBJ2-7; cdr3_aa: ASSLLRTGIYEQY
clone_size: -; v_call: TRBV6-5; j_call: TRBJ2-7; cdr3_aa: ATSLGTYEQY
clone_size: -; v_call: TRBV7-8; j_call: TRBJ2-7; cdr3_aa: ASSFNGNNFGLAGDEQY
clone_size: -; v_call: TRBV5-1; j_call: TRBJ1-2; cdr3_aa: ASSLVGEGISGYT
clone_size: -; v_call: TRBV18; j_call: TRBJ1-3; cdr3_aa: ASSEGSSGNTIY
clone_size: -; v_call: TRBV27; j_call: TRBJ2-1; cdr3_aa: ASSLSPGRYNEQF
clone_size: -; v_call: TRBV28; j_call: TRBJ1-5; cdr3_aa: ASSPRAGTGQLNQPQH
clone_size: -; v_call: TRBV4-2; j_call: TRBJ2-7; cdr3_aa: ASSQDGGPPGPNSYEQY
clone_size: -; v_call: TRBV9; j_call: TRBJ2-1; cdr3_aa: ASSVEGRGNEQF
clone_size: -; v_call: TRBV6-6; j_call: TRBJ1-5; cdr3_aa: ASSHREATRNQPQH
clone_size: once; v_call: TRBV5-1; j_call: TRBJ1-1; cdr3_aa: ASSLEGTGRNTEAF
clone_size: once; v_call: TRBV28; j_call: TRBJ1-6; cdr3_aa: ASSSSQGSSYNSPLH
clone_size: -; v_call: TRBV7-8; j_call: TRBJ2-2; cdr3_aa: ASSPRSNAVGTGELF
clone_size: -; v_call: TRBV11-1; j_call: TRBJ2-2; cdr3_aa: ASSYGRTGELF
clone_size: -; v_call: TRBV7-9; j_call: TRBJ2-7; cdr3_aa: ASSLVGGASYEQY
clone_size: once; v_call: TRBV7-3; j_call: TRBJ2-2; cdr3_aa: ASSSWGIGGELF
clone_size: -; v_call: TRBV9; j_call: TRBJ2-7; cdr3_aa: ASSVGGHPYYEQY
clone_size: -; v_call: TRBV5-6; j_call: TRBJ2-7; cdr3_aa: ASSLGHWSSYEQY
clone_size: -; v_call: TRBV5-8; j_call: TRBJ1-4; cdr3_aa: ASRSSGATNEKLF
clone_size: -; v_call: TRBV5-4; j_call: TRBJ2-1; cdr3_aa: ASSGGTGPRQEQF
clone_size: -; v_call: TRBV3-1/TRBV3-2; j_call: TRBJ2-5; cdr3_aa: ASSQATGGETQY
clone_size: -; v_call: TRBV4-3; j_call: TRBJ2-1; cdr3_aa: ASSQEAASGSDEQF
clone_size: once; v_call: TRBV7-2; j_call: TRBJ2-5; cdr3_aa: ASSSGETQY